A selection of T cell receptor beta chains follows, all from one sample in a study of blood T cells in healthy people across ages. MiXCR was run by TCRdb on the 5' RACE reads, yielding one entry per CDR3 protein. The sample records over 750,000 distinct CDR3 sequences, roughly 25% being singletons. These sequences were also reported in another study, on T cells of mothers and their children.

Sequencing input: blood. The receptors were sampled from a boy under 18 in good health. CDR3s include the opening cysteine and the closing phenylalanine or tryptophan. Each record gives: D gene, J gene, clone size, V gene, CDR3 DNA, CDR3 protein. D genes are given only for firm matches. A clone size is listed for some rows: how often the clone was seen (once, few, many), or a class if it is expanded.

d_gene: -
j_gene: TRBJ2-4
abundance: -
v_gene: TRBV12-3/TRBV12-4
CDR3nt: TGTGCCAGCAGTCCCCAAGGGGCATCTGACATTCAGTACTTC
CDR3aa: CASSPQGASDIQYF

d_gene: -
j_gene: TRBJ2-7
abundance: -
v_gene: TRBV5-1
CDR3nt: TGCGCCAGCAGCTTGGACAGGGAAAAAGGCTACGAGCAGTACTTC
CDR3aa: CASSLDREKGYEQYF

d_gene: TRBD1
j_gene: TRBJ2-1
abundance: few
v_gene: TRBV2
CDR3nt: TGTGCCAGCACCGCTAGACAGGGGGTGTACAATGAGCAGTTCTTC
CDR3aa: CASTARQGVYNEQFF

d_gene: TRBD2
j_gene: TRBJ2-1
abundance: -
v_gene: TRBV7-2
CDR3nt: TGTGCCAGCAGCACTAGCGTTGAGCAGTTCTTC
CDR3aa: CASSTSVEQFF

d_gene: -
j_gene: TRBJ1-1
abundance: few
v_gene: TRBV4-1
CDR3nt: TGCGCCAGCAGCCAAATGGATGGGGTTGAAGCTTTCTTT
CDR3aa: CASSQMDGVEAFF

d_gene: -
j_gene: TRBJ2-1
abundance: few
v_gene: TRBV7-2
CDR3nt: TGTGCCAGCAGCACACCCGAGCGCGATGAGCAGTTCTTC
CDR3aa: CASSTPERDEQFF

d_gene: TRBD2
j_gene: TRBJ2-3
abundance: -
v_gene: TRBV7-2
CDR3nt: TGTGCCAGCAGCCCCGGACTAGCAGGAGTGGTGACAGATACGCAGTATTTT
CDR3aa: CASSPGLAGVVTDTQYF

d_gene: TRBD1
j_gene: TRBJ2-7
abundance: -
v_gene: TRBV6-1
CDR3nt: TGTGCCAGCAGTGAAGTCGACAGGGAGTTCTACGAGCAGTACTTC
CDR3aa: CASSEVDREFYEQYF

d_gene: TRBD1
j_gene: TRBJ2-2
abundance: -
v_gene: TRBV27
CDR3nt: TGTGCCAGCAAAAGGACAGGGTCCGGGGAGCTGTTTTTT
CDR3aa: CASKRTGSGELFF

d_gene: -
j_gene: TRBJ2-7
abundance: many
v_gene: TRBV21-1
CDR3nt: TGTGCCAGCAGGTCCGGAGGGTCCTACGAGCAGTACTTC
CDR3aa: CASRSGGSYEQYF

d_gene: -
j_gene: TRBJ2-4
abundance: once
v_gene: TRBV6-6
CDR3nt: TGTGCCAGCAGGCCCCCCATGTCGACGGCTGATAAAGACATTCAGTACTTC
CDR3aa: CASRPPMSTADKDIQYF

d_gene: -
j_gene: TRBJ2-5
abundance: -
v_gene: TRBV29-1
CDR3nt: TGCAGCGTTGTCTCCTCCCACCTAGGATGGGGAGAGACCCAGTACTTC
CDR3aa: CSVVSSHLGWGETQYF

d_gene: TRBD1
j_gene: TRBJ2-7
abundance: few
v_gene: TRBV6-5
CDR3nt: TGTGCCAGCAAGCTCGGGACAGAGCTAGACGAGCAGTACTTC
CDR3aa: CASKLGTELDEQYF

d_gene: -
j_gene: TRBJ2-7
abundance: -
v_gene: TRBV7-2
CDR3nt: TGTGCCAGCAGCTTACCAGGGGTATACGAGCAGTACTTT
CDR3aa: CASSLPGVYEQYF

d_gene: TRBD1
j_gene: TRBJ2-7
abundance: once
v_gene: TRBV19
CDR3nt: TGTGCCAGTAGTATCTACAGGGGACAAGCCTACGAGCAGTACTTC
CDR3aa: CASSIYRGQAYEQYF

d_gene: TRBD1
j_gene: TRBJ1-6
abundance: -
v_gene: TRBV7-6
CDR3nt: TGTGCCAGCAGCATCAGGGACAGCTCCTATAATTCACCCCTCCACTTT
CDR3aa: CASSIRDSSYNSPLHF

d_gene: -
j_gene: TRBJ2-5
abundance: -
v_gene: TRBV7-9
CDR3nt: TGTGCCAGCAGCTTCAACGTCTACGCCACCGGGGAAGAGACCCAGTACTTC
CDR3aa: CASSFNVYATGEETQYF

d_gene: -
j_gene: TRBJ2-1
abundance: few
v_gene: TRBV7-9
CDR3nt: TGTGCCAGCAGCCCCACCGCCATGAATGAGCAGTTCTTC
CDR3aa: CASSPTAMNEQFF

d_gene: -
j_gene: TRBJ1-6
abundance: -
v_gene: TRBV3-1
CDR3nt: TGTGCCAGCAGCCAAAATCCTACGAACTTAGGGAATTCACCCCTCCACTTT
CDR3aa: CASSQNPTNLGNSPLHF

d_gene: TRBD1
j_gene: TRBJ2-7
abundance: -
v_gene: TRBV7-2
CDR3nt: TGTGCCAGCAGCGAGCGACCTAGACAGGGCTACGAGCAGTACTTC
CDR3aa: CASSERPRQGYEQYF

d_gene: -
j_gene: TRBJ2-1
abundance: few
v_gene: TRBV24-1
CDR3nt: TGTGCCACCAGTGACTCCCGGGACCACGTCTACAATGAGCAGTTCTTC
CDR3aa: CATSDSRDHVYNEQFF

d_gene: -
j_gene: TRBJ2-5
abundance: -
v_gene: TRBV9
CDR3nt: TGTGCCAGCAGCGTAGGGACCCAAGAGTCCCAGTACTTC
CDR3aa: CASSVGTQESQYF

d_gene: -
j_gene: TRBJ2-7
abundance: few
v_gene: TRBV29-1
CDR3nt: TGCAGCGTTCTCTTCGAATCACCTTACGAGCAGTACTTC
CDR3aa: CSVLFESPYEQYF

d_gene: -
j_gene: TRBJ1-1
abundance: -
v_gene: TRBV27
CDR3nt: TGTGCCAGCAGAAACAGGGTCACTGAAGCTTTCTTT
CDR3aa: CASRNRVTEAFF

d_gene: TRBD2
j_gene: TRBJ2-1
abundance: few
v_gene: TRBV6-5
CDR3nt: TGTGCCAGCAGTTCAGGACTAGCGGGAAGTTTGGGCAATGAGCAGTTCTTC
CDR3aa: CASSSGLAGSLGNEQFF

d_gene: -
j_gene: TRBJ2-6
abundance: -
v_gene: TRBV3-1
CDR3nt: TGTGCCAGCAGCCACCTAGCCCCCGGGGCCAACGTCCTGACTTTC
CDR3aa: CASSHLAPGANVLTF

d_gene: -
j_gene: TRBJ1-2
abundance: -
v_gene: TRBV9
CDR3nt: TGTGCCAGCAGCGCCCTAGCCGCTCCAACCTATGGCTACACCTTC
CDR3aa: CASSALAAPTYGYTF

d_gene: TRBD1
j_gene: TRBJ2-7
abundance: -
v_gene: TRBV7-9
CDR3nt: TGTGCCAGCAGCCTTGGGACAGGGATACTCTACGAGCAGTACTTC
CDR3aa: CASSLGTGILYEQYF

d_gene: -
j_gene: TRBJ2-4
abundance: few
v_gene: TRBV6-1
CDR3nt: TGTGCCAGCAGAGGCGGTGGGGACGCGAACATTCAGTACTTC
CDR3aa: CASRGGGDANIQYF

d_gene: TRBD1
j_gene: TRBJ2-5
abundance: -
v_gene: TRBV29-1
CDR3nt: TGCAGCGTTGTAGAGGGGGCCGTAGAGACCCAGTACTTC
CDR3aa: CSVVEGAVETQYF

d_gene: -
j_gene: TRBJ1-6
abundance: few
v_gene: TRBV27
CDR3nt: TGTGCCAGCAGGACTCCGGGCTTTCATAATTCACCCCTCCACTTT
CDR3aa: CASRTPGFHNSPLHF

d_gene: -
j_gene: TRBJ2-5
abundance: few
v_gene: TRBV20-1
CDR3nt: TGCAGTGCTACCCGGGACGCCCGAGAGACCCAGTACTTC
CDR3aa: CSATRDARETQYF

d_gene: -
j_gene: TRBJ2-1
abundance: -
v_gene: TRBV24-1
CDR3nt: TGTGCCACCAGTGATCGTCTAGCACCCTACAATGAGCAGTTCTTC
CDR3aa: CATSDRLAPYNEQFF

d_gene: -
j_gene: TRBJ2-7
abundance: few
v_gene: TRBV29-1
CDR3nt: TGCAGCGTTACCCCGGACGGGTCAACCCCCTACGAGCAGTACTTC
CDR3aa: CSVTPDGSTPYEQYF

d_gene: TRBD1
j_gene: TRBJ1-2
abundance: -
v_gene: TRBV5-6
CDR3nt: TGTGCCAGCAGCTTGGGGACAGGCGGCTACACCTTC
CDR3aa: CASSLGTGGYTF

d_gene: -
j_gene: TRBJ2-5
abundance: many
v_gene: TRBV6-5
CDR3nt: TGTGCCAGCAGTGGCAGCCAAGAGACCCAGTACTTC
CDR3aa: CASSGSQETQYF

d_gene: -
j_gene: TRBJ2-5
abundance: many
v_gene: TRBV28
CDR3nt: TGTGCCAGCAGTTTTAGGGGGGCGGGCGAGACCCAGTACTTC
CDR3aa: CASSFRGAGETQYF

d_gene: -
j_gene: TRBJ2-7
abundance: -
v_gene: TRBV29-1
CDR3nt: TGCAGCGTTGTTGGGGGTCCCTACGAGCAGTACTTC
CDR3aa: CSVVGGPYEQYF

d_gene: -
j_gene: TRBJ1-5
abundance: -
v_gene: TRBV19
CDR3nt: TGTGCCAGTAGTCCCTCTTCTTATCAGCCCCAGCATTTT
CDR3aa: CASSPSSYQPQHF

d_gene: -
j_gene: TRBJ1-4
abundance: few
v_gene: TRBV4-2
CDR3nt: TGTGCCAGCAGCCAAGACCCCGGGCCCTCTGAAAAACTGTTTTTT
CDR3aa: CASSQDPGPSEKLFF

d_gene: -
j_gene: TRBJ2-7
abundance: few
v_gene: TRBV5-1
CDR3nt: TGCGCCAGCAGCTTGGGAAGGGGGTCTGGGTACGAGCAGTACTTC
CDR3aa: CASSLGRGSGYEQYF

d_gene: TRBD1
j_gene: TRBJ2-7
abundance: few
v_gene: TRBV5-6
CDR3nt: TGTGCCAGCAGTTCAGGGGGATCTCAGTACTTC
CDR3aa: CASSSGGSQYF

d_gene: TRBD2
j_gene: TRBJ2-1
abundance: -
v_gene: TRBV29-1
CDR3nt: TGCAGCGTTGAGCATCGGGGCGGGAGCTCCTACAATGAGCAGTTCTTC
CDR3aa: CSVEHRGGSSYNEQFF

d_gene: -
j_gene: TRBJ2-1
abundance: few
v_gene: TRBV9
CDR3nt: TGTGCCAGCAGCGAAAGCCGGACTAGGGGGACCCTAGATTTTAATGAGCAGTTCTTC
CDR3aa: CASSESRTRGTLDFNEQFF

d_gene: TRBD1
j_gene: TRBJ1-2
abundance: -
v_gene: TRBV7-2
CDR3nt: TGTGCCAGCAGCTCGGAACAGGGGGCTACCTATGGCTACACCTTC
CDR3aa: CASSSEQGATYGYTF

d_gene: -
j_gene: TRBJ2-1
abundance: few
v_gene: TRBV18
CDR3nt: TGTGCCAGCTCGCGGATGGATGAGCAGTTCTTC
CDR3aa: CASSRMDEQFF

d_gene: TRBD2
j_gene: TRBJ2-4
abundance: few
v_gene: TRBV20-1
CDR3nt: TGCAGTGCTAGAGATAGAATAGCGGGAGGCAGCATTCAGTACTTC
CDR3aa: CSARDRIAGGSIQYF

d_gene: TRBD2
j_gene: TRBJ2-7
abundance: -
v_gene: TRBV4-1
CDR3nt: TGCGCCAGCAGCCAACTCGGACTAGCGGGAGTTGAGGGCTCCGAGCGGTACTTC
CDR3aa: CASSQLGLAGVEGSERYF

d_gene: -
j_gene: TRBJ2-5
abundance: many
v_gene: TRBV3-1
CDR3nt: TGTGCCAGCAGTCGACTAGAGTTCCCAGAGACCCAGTACTTC
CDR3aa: CASSRLEFPETQYF

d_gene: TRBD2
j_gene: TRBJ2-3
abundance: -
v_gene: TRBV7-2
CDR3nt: TGTGCCAGCAGCTTAGCTAGCGGGCCAGATACGCAGTATTTT
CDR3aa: CASSLASGPDTQYF

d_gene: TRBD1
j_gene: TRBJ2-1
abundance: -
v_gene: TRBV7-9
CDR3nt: TGTGCCAGCAGCTTACCGAGGACAGGGGGCGTAGATGAGCAGTTCTTC
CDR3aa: CASSLPRTGGVDEQFF

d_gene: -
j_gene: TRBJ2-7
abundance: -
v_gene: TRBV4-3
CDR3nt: TGCGCCAGCAGCCAAGATATCGCCCTCTACGAGCAGTACTTC
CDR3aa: CASSQDIALYEQYF

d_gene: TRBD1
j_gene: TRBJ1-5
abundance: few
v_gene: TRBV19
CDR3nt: TGTGCCAGTAGCCTATACGGACAGGCGAATCAGCCCCAGCATTTT
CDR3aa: CASSLYGQANQPQHF

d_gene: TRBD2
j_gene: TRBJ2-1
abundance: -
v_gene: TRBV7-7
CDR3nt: TGTGCTAGCAGCTTGGGGGTAGCGGGAGAGAATGAGCAGTTCTTC
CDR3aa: CASSLGVAGENEQFF

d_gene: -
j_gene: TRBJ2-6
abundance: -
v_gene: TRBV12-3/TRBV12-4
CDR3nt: TGTGCCAGCAGGCAGGGGTCTGGGGCCAACGTCCTGACTTTC
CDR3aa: CASRQGSGANVLTF

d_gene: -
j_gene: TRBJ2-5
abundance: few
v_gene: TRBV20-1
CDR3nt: TGCAGTGCTGAATCCGTGAGGATAGGAGGGGAGACCCAGTACTTC
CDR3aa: CSAESVRIGGETQYF

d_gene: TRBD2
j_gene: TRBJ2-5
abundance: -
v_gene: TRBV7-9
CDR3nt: TGTGCCAGCAGCCCCGGACTAGCGGAGGACCTACAAGAGACCCAGTACTTC
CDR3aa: CASSPGLAEDLQETQYF